The 29 T cell receptor beta chains below all came from one sample that was sequenced in a study of blood T cell repertoires in COVID-19. Only in-frame clones appear in the TCRdb table, and some are missing; sequencing was by immunoSEQ multiplex PCR. The data hold roughly 230,000 clones, with approximately 85% observed a single time. Material: peripheral blood. The receptors stem from a human donor in a cohort sampled during active COVID-19.

This clone has a handful of counts. The V call is TRBV19, the J call TRBJ2-7; unclear D gene. Germline lookup yields CDR1 LNHDA and CDR2 SQIVND (reference sequence). The CDR3 is 14 residues long. V was cut by 3 bases and J by 2 bases, with 11 bases left in between. DNA for the CDR3: TGTGCCAGTAGTATTTCGTCATCTACCTACGAGCAGTACTTC. Its protein is CASSISSSTYEQYF.

The chain uses TRBV30 and TRBJ1-2, with 9 bases fitting TRBD1. The CDR3 totals 17 residues. Germline assignment: CDR1 GTSNPN and CDR2 SVGIG (reference sequence). V was pared by 2 bases and J by 5 bases, with 15 bases of the junction left unmatched. CDR3 coding DNA: TGTGCCTGGAGTAGGCCTAGTCACAGGGGGCGTACTTATGGCTACACCTTC. Translated, it gives CAWSRPSHRGRTYGYTF.

The chain links TRBV9 to TRBJ2-1, with D possibly matching TRBD2 (6 bases). Germline loops: CDR1 SGDLS, CDR2 YYNGEE. Trimming took off 0 bases at V and 10 bases at J, with 14 bases between the two ends. This CDR3 is built from 14 residues. The CDR3 DNA is TGTGCCAGCAGCGTAGGGGTTCCCGCGGGGGAGCAGTTCTTC. Its translation: CASSVGVPAGEQFF.

This clone occurred a few times. The chain has TRBV5-4 and TRBJ2-7; tentative D call: TRBD2 (6 bases). The CDR3 has 16 amino acids. Germline V gene sequence: CDR1 SGHNT, CDR2 YYREEE (reference sequence). V lost 3 bases to trimming and J lost 3 bases, with 19 bases between them. The DNA for the CDR3 is TGTGCCAGCAGCTCCGGGGGAGCTCGGACCCGCTACGAGCAGTACTTC. This gives the protein CASSSGGARTRYEQYF.

The gene calls are TRBV4-3 and TRBJ1-1, with no clear D. The V and J ends lost 0 bases and 3 bases respectively, with 11 bases between them. The CDR3 sequence is 15 residues long. The germline CDR1 and CDR2 sequences are LGHNA and YSLEER. CDR3 region: CASSQDSSVDTEAFF. DNA for the CDR3: TGCGCCAGCAGCCAAGATAGCTCTGTGGACACTGAAGCTTTCTTT.

This clone occurred many times. The chain employs TRBV5-1 and TRBJ1-2; 7 bases line up with TRBD1. V lost 0 bases to trimming and J lost 8 bases; unmatched junction nucleotides: 7. There are 14 residues in the CDR3. From germline, CDR1 is SGHRS and CDR2 YFSETQ. The CDR3 bases are TGCGCCAGCAGCTTGGCGGGGACAGTAATGGGCTACACCTTC. It specifies CASSLAGTVMGYTF.

The chain combines TRBV27 with TRBJ2-7; 10 bases fit TRBD2. The germline gives CDR1 MNHEY, CDR2 SMNVEV (reference sequence). CDR3 length: 16 amino acids. The V segment lost 6 bases and the J segment 6 bases; nucleotides outside the gene matches: 14. CDR3 nucleotides: TGTGCCAGCAGGCCCCTAGCGGGAGCCCCTATTTCCGAGCAGTACTTC. Translation gives CASRPLAGAPISEQYF.

In the case of this clone: A read error may produce the germline difference seen at one junction end. This CDR3 is CAGRQNQETQYF. CDR3 sequence (DNA): TGTGCCGGCAGACAGAATCAAGAGACCCAGTACTTC. The V call is TRBV6-5, the J call TRBJ2-5; perhaps TRBD1 as D (5 bases). The CDR3 runs to 12 residues. CDR1 and CDR2 (germline): MNHEY, SVGAGI.

This chain joins TRBV24-1 and TRBJ2-1; TRBD1 agrees at 7 bases. Losses at the gene ends were 3 bases for V and 12 bases for J; bases not matched to a gene: 13. CDR1 is KGHDR and CDR2 is SFDVKD in the germline V gene. The CDR3 runs to 15 residues. CDR3 nucleotides: TGTGCCACCAGTGATAACGTGTCCAACAGGGGCCCGCAGTTCTTC. This translates into CATSDNVSNRGPQFF.

The chain combines TRBV5-8 with TRBJ1-2; D gene uncertain. The germline CDR1 and CDR2 sequences are SGHTS and YDEGEE. The CDR3 length is 14 residues. Trimming took off 2 bases at V and 3 bases at J, with 11 bases between the two ends. This chain's CDR3 is CASSFEVEDYGYTF. The CDR3 DNA sequence: TGTGCCAGCAGCTTCGAGGTGGAAGACTATGGCTACACCTTC.

V gene TRBV10-2 combines with J gene TRBJ1-1, with TRBD1 identical over 10 bases. Trimming at V came to 8 bases and at J to 8 bases, leaving 11 bases not matched to a gene. The CDR3 covers 14 residues. Germline V lookup: CDR1 WSHSY, CDR2 SAAADI. The DNA for the CDR3 is TGCGCCAGCGGACCGACAGGGGGCGCGAGAGAAGCTTTCTTT. This codes for CASGPTGGAREAFF.

The V and J genes are TRBV12-3 or TRBV12-4 and TRBJ1-5; D is uncertain. With 3 bases removed from V and 6 bases from J, the gap between germline ends came to 9 bases. This CDR3 contains 13 residues. The CDR3 sequence: CASSFLSFQPQHF. The CDR3 coding sequence is TGTGCCAGCAGTTTCTTATCGTTTCAGCCCCAGCATTTT.

The chain is built from TRBV28 and TRBJ2-1, with 11 nucleotides matching TRBD2. The CDR3 is 17 amino acids. CDR1 and CDR2 from the germline V gene are MDHEN and SYDVKM. V was pared by 3 bases and J by 0 bases, with 4 bases of the junction left unmatched. CDR3 DNA: TGTGCCAGCAGTTTCCCTACTAGCGGGAGCTCCTACAATGAGCAGTTCTTC. It is translated as CASSFPTSGSSYNEQFF.

V is TRBV5-1 and J is TRBJ1-3; possible D gene TRBD1, 6 bases. The CDR3 extends over 14 amino acids. V gave up 3 bases and J gave up 4 bases, with 11 bases separating them. Germline assignment: CDR1 SGHRS and CDR2 YFSETQ. The CDR3 bases are TGCGCCAGCAGCTCTGGGGGCCTCGGAAACACCATATATTTT. This sequence encodes CASSSGGLGNTIYF. Variable domain in full (rest from reference TRBV5-1 and TRBJ1-3): KAGVTQTPRYLIKTRGQQVTLSCSPISGHRSVSWYQQTPGQGLQFLFEYFSETQRNKGNFPGRFSGRQFSNSRSEMNVSTLELGDSALYLCASSSGGLGNTIYFGEGSWLTVV.

On this clone itself: The identical CDR3 is also encoded by other nucleotide sequences in the sample. This chain connects TRBV3-1 (or the pseudogene TRBV3-2) to TRBJ1-2, with no clear D. The CDR3 contains 13 residues. Germline CDR1 LGHDT, CDR2 YNNKEL (reference sequence). The germline V and J ends were trimmed by 0 bases and 6 bases, with 8 bases remaining between them. The CDR3: CASSQDFRDGYTF. CDR3 in DNA: TGTGCCAGCAGCCAAGATTTTCGGGATGGCTACACCTTC.

The rearrangement uses TRBV27 and TRBJ2-7, with 12 positions matching TRBD2. The CDR3 sequence is 14 residues long. CDR1 and CDR2 (germline): MNHEY, SMNVEV (reference sequence). DNA of the CDR3: TGTGTGGCAGGGCTAGCGGGAGGGAGATACGAGCAGTACTTC. The encoded protein is CVAGLAGGRYEQYF.

This chain links TRBV6-1 with TRBJ1-6; D gene unclear. Germline CDR1 MNHNS, CDR2 SASEGT. V lost 1 base and J lost 1, with 8 bases in between. The CDR3 has 16 amino acids. CDR3 loop: CASSEESPSYNSPLHF. The CDR3 DNA is TGTGCCAGCAGTGAAGAATCCCCATCCTATAATTCACCCCTCCACTTT.

The chain is built from TRBV4-3 and TRBJ2-7; perhaps TRBD1 as D (5 bases). The germline gives CDR1 LGHNA, CDR2 YSLEER. This CDR3 is 14 amino acids long. Trimming pared 4 bases from V and 0 bases from J, leaving 10 bases between. This chain's CDR3 is CASSLIQASYEQYF. CDR3 DNA sequence: TGCGCCAGCAGCCTTATACAGGCCTCCTACGAGCAGTACTTC.

This clone was detected only a few times. V usage is TRBV7-9 and J usage is TRBJ1-2, with D possibly TRBD1 on 5 matching bases. The CDR3 totals 14 residues. The V end was cut by 3 bases, the J end by 1 base, with 9 bases between. Germline CDR1 is SEHNR and CDR2 is FQNEAQ (reference sequence). The CDR3 nucleotides read TGTGCCAGCAGCTTGACAGCCATTAACTATGGCTACACCTTC. This sequence encodes CASSLTAINYGYTF.

This CDR3 reads CASSFSGRAYEQYF. CDR3 coding DNA: TGTGCCAGCAGTTTTAGCGGGAGGGCCTACGAGCAGTACTTC. The chain couples TRBV27 to TRBJ2-7, with TRBD2 identical over 11 bases. Looked up from germline, CDR1 is MNHEY and CDR2 is SMNVEV (reference sequence). The CDR3 loop spans 14 amino acids. The junction had 0 bases not matched to a gene; V was cut back by 3 bases and J by 2 bases.

This chain links TRBV6-2 or TRBV6-3 with TRBJ1-1; D possibly corresponds to TRBD1 (5 bases). CDR3 size: 12 residues. The germline V gene encodes CDR1 MNHEY and CDR2 SVGEGT. Trimming left V 2 bases short and J 11 bases short, with 12 bases between. This chain's CDR3 is CASSYGPGLAFF. The CDR3 nucleotides read TGTGCCAGCAGTTACGGGCCAGGGCTGGCTTTCTTT.

The chain employs TRBV3-1 (or the pseudogene TRBV3-2) and TRBJ1-5; 7 bases fit TRBD1. This CDR3 spans 15 amino acids. V lost 4 bases, J lost 5 bases, and 8 bases stayed unmatched. Germline V gene lookup returns CDR1 LGHDT and CDR2 YNNKEL (reference sequence). CDR3 protein: CASSRGTVNDQPQHF. DNA of the CDR3: TGTGCCAGCAGCCGCGGGACAGTCAACGATCAGCCCCAGCATTTT.

The V call is TRBV10-3, the J call TRBJ1-1; maybe TRBD1 (5 bases). The CDR3 contains 14 residues. Germline CDR1 reads ENHRY; CDR2 reads SYGVKD. V was clipped by 2 bases and J by 4 bases, with 11 bases between them. CDR3 region: CAISEGGSRTEAFF. CDR3 bases: TGTGCCATCAGTGAGGGGGGGTCCCGCACTGAAGCTTTCTTT.

This clone was observed once. The chain links TRBV11-2 to TRBJ2-7; D might be TRBD2 (5 bases). V lost 5 bases and J lost 2, with 16 bases in between. The CDR3 contains 15 residues. Germline V gene lookup returns CDR1 SGHAT and CDR2 FQNNGV. The CDR3 region is CASSRYNGEAYEQYF. The DNA for the CDR3 is TGTGCCAGCAGCAGGTATAACGGGGAAGCCTACGAGCAGTACTTC.

This clone was picked up a small number of times. The J gene is TRBJ2-7, the V gene TRBV10-1, with TRBD1 matching over 8 bases. This CDR3 region has 14 residues. With V trimmed by 5 bases and J by 0 bases, 3 bases remained unmatched. Per the germline V gene, CDR1 is WNHNN and CDR2 is SYGVQD (reference sequence). CDR3 protein: CASSRDRSSYEQYF. CDR3 bases: TGCGCCAGCAGTCGGGACAGGAGCTCCTACGAGCAGTACTTC.

This chain joins TRBV4-2 and TRBJ2-1, with TRBD2 matching over 8 bases. The germline V gene has CDR1 LGHNA and CDR2 YNFKEQ. Trimming at V came to 6 bases and at J to 7 bases, leaving 14 bases not matched to a gene. The CDR3 length is 16 residues. CDR3 nucleotide sequence: TGTGCCAGCAGTCCAAGCCCTCCGGGAGGGGGAAATGAGCAGTTCTTC. It is translated as CASSPSPPGGGNEQFF.

The rearrangement links TRBV5-1 to TRBJ2-3; 11 nucleotides match TRBD2. The V gene's germline CDR1 is SGHRS and CDR2 YFSETQ. The CDR3 extends over 16 amino acids. After removal of 4 bases from V and 2 bases from J, the junction contained 6 bases not matched to a gene. CDR3 protein: CASSPRLAGHTDTQYF. CDR3 nucleotide sequence: TGCGCCAGCAGCCCAAGACTAGCGGGACACACAGATACGCAGTATTTT.

This clone occurred a few times. The chain carries TRBV7-3 and TRBJ2-6; D uncertain. Trimming removed 3 bases at V and 0 bases at J, with 6 bases between. This CDR3 comprises 15 residues. In germline, CDR1 is SGHTA, CDR2 FQGTGA. CDR3 sequence (DNA): TGTGCCAGCAGCTTTAGTTTCTCTGGGGCCAACGTCCTGACTTTC. The encoded protein is CASSFSFSGANVLTF.

The V gene is TRBV9, the J gene TRBJ1-4; 8 bases agree with TRBD1. CDR3 length equals 18 residues. V lost 0 bases, J lost 8 bases, and 15 bases stayed unmatched. The germline V gene has CDR1 SGDLS and CDR2 YYNGEE. The CDR3 reads CASSVAGQGEKRREKLFF. The CDR3 DNA follows: TGTGCCAGCAGCGTAGCTGGACAGGGAGAGAAAAGGAGAGAAAAACTGTTTTTT.